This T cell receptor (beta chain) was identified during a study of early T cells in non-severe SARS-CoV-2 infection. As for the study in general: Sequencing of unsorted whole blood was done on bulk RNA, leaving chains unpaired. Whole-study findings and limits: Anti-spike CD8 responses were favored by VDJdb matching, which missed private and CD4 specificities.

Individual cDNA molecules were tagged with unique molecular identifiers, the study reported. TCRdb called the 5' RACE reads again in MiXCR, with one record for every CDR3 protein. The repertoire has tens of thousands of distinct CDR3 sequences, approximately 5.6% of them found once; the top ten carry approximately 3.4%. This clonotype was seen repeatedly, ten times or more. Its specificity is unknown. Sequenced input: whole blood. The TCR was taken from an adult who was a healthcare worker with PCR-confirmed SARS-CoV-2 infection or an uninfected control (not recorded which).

Here the CDR3 reads CASSLRLEDRNEQFF. The CDR3 nucleotides read TGTGCCAGCTCACTAAGACTAGAAGATCGGAATGAGCAGTTCTTC. The chain is built from TRBV18 and TRBJ2-1; maybe TRBD2 (6 bases). The CDR3 totals 15 residues. Germline V gene lookup returns CDR1 KGHSH and CDR2 LQKENI. Trimming took off 4 bases at V and 7 bases at J, with 17 bases between the two ends.